These T cell receptor beta chains were read from a single sample in a study of cytotoxic CD8 clonotypes in ibrutinib-treated CLL. The protocol was immunoSEQ multiplex PCR, while the TCRdb copy is restricted to in-frame clones and leaves out a portion. Counted here are approximately 200,000 clones, around three quarters occurring once; the ten biggest clones make up about an eighth. The sequences come from PBMCs, collected after 24 months of ibrutinib treatment. These receptors all stem from a human donor with chronic lymphocytic leukemia. The CDR3 runs from the conserved cysteine through the conserved F or W. The order of the fields is clone size, J gene, V gene, D gene, CDR3 DNA, CDR3 protein. D genes are given only for firm matches. Some rows mark clone size as missing; the rest say once, few, many or name a class of expanded clone.

clone size: NA; J gene: TRBJ2-7; V gene: TRBV7-8; D gene: NA; CDR3 DNA: TGTGCCAGCAGCTTTGGGCACTCCTACGAGCAGTACTTC; CDR3 protein: CASSFGHSYEQYF
clone size: NA; J gene: TRBJ2-7; V gene: TRBV29-1; D gene: NA; CDR3 DNA: TGCAGCGTTCCCTCGGGGGCGCAGGGAGCCTACGAGCAGTACTTC; CDR3 protein: CSVPSGAQGAYEQYF
clone size: few; J gene: TRBJ1-5; V gene: TRBV27; D gene: NA; CDR3 DNA: TGTGCCAGCAGTGCGCTGGATCAGCCCCAGCATTTT; CDR3 protein: CASSALDQPQHF
clone size: NA; J gene: TRBJ1-5; V gene: TRBV2; D gene: NA; CDR3 DNA: TGTGCCAGCAGGGAACAAGGGAATCAGCCCCAGCATTTT; CDR3 protein: CASREQGNQPQHF
clone size: NA; J gene: TRBJ2-1; V gene: TRBV5-1; D gene: NA; CDR3 DNA: TGCGCCAGCAGCTTTTTAAGGCAGGGGTTCTATGAGCAGTTCTTC; CDR3 protein: CASSFLRQGFYEQFF
clone size: NA; J gene: TRBJ1-4; V gene: TRBV4-3; D gene: NA; CDR3 DNA: TGCGCCAGCAGCCAAGAAGGCGGGACGCATAATGAAAAACTGTTTTTT; CDR3 protein: CASSQEGGTHNEKLFF
clone size: NA; J gene: TRBJ2-7; V gene: TRBV19; D gene: NA; CDR3 DNA: TGTGCCACCCGGGGGGCGGCCAATTACGAGCAGTACTTC; CDR3 protein: CATRGAANYEQYF
clone size: NA; J gene: TRBJ2-1; V gene: TRBV9; D gene: NA; CDR3 DNA: TGTGCCAGCAGCCCGGGACACTTATCCTACAATGAGCAGTTCTTC; CDR3 protein: CASSPGHLSYNEQFF
clone size: NA; J gene: TRBJ2-5; V gene: TRBV7-2; D gene: NA; CDR3 DNA: TGTGCCAGCAGCTTAGGGACCTCCCAAGGGACCCAGTACTTC; CDR3 protein: CASSLGTSQGTQYF
clone size: NA; J gene: TRBJ2-1; V gene: TRBV5-1; D gene: TRBD2; CDR3 DNA: TGCGCCAGCCATCCGAGCGGGATGGTCTGGAATGAGCAGTTCTTC; CDR3 protein: CASHPSGMVWNEQFF
clone size: NA; J gene: TRBJ1-5; V gene: TRBV21-1; D gene: NA; CDR3 DNA: TGTGCCAGCAGCAAAATACGGTATCCAACCCGAGCCCTTAATCAGCCCCAGCATTTT; CDR3 protein: CASSKIRYPTRALNQPQHF
clone size: NA; J gene: TRBJ2-3; V gene: TRBV10-3; D gene: TRBD2; CDR3 DNA: TGTGCCATCACTAGCGGGAGGGACACAGATACGCAGTATTTT; CDR3 protein: CAITSGRDTDTQYF
clone size: NA; J gene: TRBJ2-1; V gene: TRBV19; D gene: TRBD2; CDR3 DNA: TGTGCCAGTAGTTCGCCGGGACTAGCGGGAGTTGGCAATGAGCAGTTCTTC; CDR3 protein: CASSSPGLAGVGNEQFF
clone size: NA; J gene: TRBJ1-2; V gene: TRBV29-1; D gene: NA; CDR3 DNA: TGCAGCGTTGACATACGGGATGGCTACACCTTC; CDR3 protein: CSVDIRDGYTF
clone size: NA; J gene: TRBJ2-1; V gene: TRBV19; D gene: TRBD2; CDR3 DNA: TGTGCCAGTAGTATTAGAGTAGCGGGAGCGGATGAGCAGTTCTTC; CDR3 protein: CASSIRVAGADEQFF
clone size: NA; J gene: TRBJ2-1; V gene: TRBV6-5; D gene: NA; CDR3 DNA: TGTGCCAGCAGTCCGCTAACTGCCTACAATGAGCAGTTCTTC; CDR3 protein: CASSPLTAYNEQFF